This T cell receptor (beta chain) was sequenced in a study of blood T cell repertoires in COVID-19. Germline V gives CDR1 SGHTA, CDR2 FQGNSA. The germline V and J ends were trimmed by 3 bases and 5 bases, with 13 bases remaining between them. CDR3 length: 15 residues. Sequencing used immunoSEQ multiplex PCR; TCRdb keeps in-frame clones, though not all of them. This sample yields approximately 200,000 clones, of which over 75% are seen a single time; 4% to 5.5% belongs to the top ten. The sequence came from a human donor in a cohort sampled during active COVID-19. The specimen was peripheral blood. The chain links TRBV7-2 to TRBJ2-2; perhaps TRBD1 as D (6 bases). The CDR3, as DNA: TGTGCCAGCAGCTTGGACAGTACGAGAACCGGGGAGCTGTTTTTT. Protein sequence: CASSLDSTRTGELFF.